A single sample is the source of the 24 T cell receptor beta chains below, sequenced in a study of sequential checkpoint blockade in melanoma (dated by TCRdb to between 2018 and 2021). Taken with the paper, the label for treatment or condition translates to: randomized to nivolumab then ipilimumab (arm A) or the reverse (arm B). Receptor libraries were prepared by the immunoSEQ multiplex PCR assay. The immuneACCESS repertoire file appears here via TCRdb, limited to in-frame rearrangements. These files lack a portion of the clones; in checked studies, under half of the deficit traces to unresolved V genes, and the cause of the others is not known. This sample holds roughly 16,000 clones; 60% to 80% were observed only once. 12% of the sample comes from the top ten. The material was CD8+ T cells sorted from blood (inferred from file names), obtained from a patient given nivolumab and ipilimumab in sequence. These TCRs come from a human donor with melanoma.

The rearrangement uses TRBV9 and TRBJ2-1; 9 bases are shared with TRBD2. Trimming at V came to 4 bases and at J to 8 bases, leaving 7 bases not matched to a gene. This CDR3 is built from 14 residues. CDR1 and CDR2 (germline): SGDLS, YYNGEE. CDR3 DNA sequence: TGTGCCAGCAGCCTCCCTAGCGGGAATGATGAGCAGTTCTTC. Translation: CASSLPSGNDEQFF.

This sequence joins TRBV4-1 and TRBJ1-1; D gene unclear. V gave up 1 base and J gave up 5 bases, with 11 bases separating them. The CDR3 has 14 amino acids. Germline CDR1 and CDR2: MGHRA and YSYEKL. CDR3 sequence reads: CASSQGPRGTEAFF. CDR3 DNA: TGCGCCAGCAGCCAAGGACCCAGAGGGACTGAAGCTTTCTTT.

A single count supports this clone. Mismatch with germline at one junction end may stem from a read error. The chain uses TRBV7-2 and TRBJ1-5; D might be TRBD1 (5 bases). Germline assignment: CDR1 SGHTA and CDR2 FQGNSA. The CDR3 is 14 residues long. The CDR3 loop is CASSLGWGNQPQHF. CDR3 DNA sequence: TGTGCCAGCAGCTTAGGATGGGGCAACCAGCCCCAGCATTTT. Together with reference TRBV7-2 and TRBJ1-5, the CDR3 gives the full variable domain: GAGVSQSPSNKVTEKGKDVELRCDPISGHTALYWYRQSLGQGLEFLIYFQGNSAPDKSGLPSDRFSAERTGGSVSTLTIQRTQQEDSAVYLCASSLGWGNQPQHFGDGTRLSIL.

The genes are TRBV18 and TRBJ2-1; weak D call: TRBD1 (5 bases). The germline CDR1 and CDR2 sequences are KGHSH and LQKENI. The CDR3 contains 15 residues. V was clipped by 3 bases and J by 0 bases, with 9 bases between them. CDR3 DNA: TGTGCCAGCTCACCGACAGCGAGCTCCTACAATGAGCAGTTCTTC. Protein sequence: CASSPTASSYNEQFF.

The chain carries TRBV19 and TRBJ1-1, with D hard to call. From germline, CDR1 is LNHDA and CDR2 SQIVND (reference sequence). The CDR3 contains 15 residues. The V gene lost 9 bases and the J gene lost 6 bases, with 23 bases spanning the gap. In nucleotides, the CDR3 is TGTGCCAGCAGCTTAGCGACTAACCCACAACCTGAAGCTTTCTTT. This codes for CASSLATNPQPEAFF.

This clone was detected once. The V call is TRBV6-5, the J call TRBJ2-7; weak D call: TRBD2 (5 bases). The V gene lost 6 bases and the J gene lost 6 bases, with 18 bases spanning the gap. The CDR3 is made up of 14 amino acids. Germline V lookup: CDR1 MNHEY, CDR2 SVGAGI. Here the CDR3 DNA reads TGTGCCAGCAGCCCCGTCGTAGAGGGAAGCGAGCAGTACTTC. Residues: CASSPVVEGSEQYF.

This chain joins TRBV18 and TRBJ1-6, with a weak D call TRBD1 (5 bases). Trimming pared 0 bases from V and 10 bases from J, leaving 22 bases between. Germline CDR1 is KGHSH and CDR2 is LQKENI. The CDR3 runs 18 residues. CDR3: CASSPPGEGTEKGSPLHF. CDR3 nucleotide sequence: TGTGCCAGCTCACCACCCGGGGAGGGGACGGAAAAAGGATCACCCCTCCACTTT.

The DNA for the CDR3 is TGCGCCAGCAGCTTGGAGGGGACAGGGGGTGGCGAGCAGTACTTC. Its protein is CASSLEGTGGGEQYF. The chain links TRBV5-1 to TRBJ2-7; TRBD1 matches at 11 bases. The V gene end was trimmed by 0 bases and the J gene end by 6 bases; junction bases not matched to a gene: 5. The CDR3 extends over 15 amino acids. Germline loops: CDR1 SGHRS, CDR2 YFSETQ. Based on the CDR3 plus reference TRBV5-1 and TRBJ2-7, the full variable domain is KAGVTQTPRYLIKTRGQQVTLSCSPISGHRSVSWYQQTPGQGLQFLFEYFSETQRNKGNFPGRFSGRQFSNSRSEMNVSTLELGDSALYLCASSLEGTGGGEQYFGPGTRLTVT.

The CDR3 loop reads CSVEEAGGVYEQYF. The CDR3 DNA reads TGCAGCGTTGAAGAGGCAGGGGGCGTCTACGAGCAGTACTTC. The chain joins TRBV29-1 to TRBJ2-7; 8 nucleotides match TRBD1. The junction had 4 bases not matched to a gene; V was cut back by 0 bases and J by 3 bases. Germline V gives CDR1 SQVTM, CDR2 ANQGSEA. The CDR3 spans 14 residues.

DNA of the CDR3: TGTGCCAGCAGTTACTCGGCGAGCAGGTCCTACGAGCAGTACTTC. It encodes CASSYSASRSYEQYF. The rearrangement uses TRBV6-5 and TRBJ2-7, with unresolved D. CDR1 and CDR2 (germline): MNHEY, SVGAGI. V was clipped by 0 bases and J by 1 base, with 10 bases between them. The length of the CDR3 is 15 residues.

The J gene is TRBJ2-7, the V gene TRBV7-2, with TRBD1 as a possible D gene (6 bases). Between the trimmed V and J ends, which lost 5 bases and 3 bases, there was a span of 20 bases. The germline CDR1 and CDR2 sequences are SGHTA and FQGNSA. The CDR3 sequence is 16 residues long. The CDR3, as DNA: TGTGCCAGCAGCCTTGACCGGGACACACCATACTACGAGCAGTACTTC. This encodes CASSLDRDTPYYEQYF.

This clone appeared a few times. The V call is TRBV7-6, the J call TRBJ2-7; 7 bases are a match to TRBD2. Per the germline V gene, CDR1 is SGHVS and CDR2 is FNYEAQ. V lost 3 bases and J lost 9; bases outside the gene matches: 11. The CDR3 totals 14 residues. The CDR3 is CASSLGGRDPWQYF. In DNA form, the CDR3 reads TGTGCCAGCAGCTTGGGGGGGAGGGACCCGTGGCAGTACTTC.

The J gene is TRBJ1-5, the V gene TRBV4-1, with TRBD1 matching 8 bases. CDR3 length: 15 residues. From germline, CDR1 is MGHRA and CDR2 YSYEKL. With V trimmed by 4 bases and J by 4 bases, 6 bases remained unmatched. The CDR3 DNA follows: TGCGCCAGCAGCCCCGTACAGGGGGGGAATCAGCCCCAGCATTTT. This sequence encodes CASSPVQGGNQPQHF.

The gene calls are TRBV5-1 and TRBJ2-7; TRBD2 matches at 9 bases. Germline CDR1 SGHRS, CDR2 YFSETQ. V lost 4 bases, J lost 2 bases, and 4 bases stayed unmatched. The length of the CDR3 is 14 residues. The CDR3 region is CASSPTSGTYEQYF. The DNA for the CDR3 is TGCGCCAGCAGCCCGACTAGCGGAACCTACGAGCAGTACTTC.

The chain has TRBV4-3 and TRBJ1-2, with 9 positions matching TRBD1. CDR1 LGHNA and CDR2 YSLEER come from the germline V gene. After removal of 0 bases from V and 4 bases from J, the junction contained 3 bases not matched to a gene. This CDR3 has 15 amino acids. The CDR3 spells CASSQDWGQGYGYTF. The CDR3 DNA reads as TGCGCCAGCAGCCAAGATTGGGGACAGGGCTATGGCTACACCTTC.

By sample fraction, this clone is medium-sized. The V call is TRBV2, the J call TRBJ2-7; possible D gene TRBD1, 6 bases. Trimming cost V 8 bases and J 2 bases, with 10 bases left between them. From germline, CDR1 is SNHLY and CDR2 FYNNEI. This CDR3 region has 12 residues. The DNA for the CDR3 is TGTGCCAGCCGGGACAAAACCTACGAGCAGTACTTC. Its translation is CASRDKTYEQYF.

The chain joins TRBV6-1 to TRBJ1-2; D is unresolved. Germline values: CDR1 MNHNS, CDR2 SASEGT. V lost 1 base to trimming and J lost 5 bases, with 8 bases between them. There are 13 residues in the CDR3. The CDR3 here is CASSEVAYYGYTF. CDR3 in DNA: TGTGCCAGCAGTGAAGTCGCGTATTATGGCTACACCTTC.

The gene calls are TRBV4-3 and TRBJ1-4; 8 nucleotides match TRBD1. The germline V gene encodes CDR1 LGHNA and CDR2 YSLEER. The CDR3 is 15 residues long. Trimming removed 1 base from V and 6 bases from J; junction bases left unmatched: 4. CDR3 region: CASSQGTGKHEKLFF. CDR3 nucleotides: TGCGCCAGCAGCCAAGGGACAGGGAAACATGAAAAACTGTTTTTT.

This CDR3 reads CATSPYGRESYEQYF. DNA for the CDR3: TGTGCCACCAGCCCCTATGGGCGGGAGTCCTACGAGCAGTACTTC. The V call is TRBV15, the J call TRBJ2-7; 7 bases fit TRBD2. With V trimmed by 5 bases and J by 1 base, 8 bases remained unmatched. This CDR3 contains 15 residues. Germline CDR1 is LNHNV and CDR2 is YYDKDF (reference sequence). The full variable domain, completed using reference TRBV15 and TRBJ2-7, is DAMVIQNPRYQVTQFGKPVTLSCSQTLNHNVMYWYQQKSSQAPKLLFHYYDKDFNNEADTPDNFQSRRPNTSFCFLDIRSPGLGDTAMYLCATSPYGRESYEQYFGPGTRLTVT.

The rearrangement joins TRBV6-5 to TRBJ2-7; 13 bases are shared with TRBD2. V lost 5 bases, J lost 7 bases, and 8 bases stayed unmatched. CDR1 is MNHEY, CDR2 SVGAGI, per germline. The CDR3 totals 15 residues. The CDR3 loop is CASSPRTSGSREQYF. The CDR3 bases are TGTGCCAGCAGTCCCCGGACTAGCGGGAGCCGGGAGCAGTACTTC.

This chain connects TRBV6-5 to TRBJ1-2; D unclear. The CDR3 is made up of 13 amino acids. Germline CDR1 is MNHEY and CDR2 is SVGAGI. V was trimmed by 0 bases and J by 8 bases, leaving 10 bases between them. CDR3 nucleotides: TGTGCCAGCAGTTACTCAAACATACAGGGCTACACCTTC. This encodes CASSYSNIQGYTF.

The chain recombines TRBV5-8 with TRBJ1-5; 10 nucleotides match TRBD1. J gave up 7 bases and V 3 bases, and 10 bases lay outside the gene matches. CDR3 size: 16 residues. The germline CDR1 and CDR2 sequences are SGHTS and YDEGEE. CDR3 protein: CASSSATGGLGQPQHF. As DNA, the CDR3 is TGTGCCAGCAGCTCCGCGACAGGGGGCTTAGGCCAGCCCCAGCATTTT. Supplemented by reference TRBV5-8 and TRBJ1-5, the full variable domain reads EAGVTQSPTHLIKTRGQQATLRCSPISGHTSVYWYQQALGLGLQFLLWYDEGEERNRGNFPPRFSGRQFPNYSSELNVNALELEDSALYLCASSSATGGLGQPQHFGDGTRLSIL.

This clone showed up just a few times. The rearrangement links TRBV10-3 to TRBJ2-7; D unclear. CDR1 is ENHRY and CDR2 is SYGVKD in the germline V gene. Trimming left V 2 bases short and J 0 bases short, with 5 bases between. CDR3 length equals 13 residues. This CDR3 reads CAISETISYEQYF. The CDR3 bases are TGTGCCATCAGTGAGACTATCTCCTACGAGCAGTACTTC.

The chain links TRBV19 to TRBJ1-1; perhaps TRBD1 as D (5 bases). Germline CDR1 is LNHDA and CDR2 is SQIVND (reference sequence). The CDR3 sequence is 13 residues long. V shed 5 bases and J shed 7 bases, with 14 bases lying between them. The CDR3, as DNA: TGTGCCAGTAGTGCTTCAGGGAATAGTGAAGCTTTCTTT. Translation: CASSASGNSEAFF.